These T cell receptor beta chains were read from a single sample in a study of cytomegalovirus exposure and HLA in healthy donors. The data were produced by immunoSEQ multiplex PCR, yet TCRdb's version contains in-frame clones alone and is incomplete. The table lists about 170,000 clones, around 77% of them singletons. Input material: PBMCs. The receptors derive from a female donor in good health and CMV-seronegative. The CDR3 runs from the conserved cysteine through the conserved F or W. Each record gives: CDR3 protein, CDR3 DNA, D gene, V gene, clone size, J gene. D genes are given only for firm matches. Clone sizes are given selectively: once, few, many, or a class where the clone is expanded.

CASSFGFAGGSGETQYF	TGTGCCAGCAGCTTTGGTTTTGCGGGCGGGAGTGGAGAGACCCAGTACTTC	TRBD2	TRBV5-4	NA	TRBJ2-5
CASSLRQAANYGYTF	TGTGCCAGCAGCTTACGACAGGCGGCTAACTATGGCTACACCTTC	NA	TRBV13	NA	TRBJ1-2
CASSLVGLSGGGNQPQHF	TGTGCCAGCAGCTTAGTCGGGCTGTCGGGGGGCGGGAATCAGCCCCAGCATTTT	NA	TRBV7-2	NA	TRBJ1-5
CASSILAGGPVNNEQFF	TGTGCCAGCAGCATCCTAGCGGGAGGGCCGGTAAACAATGAGCAGTTCTTC	TRBD2	TRBV5-8	NA	TRBJ2-1
CAWSAKLQPYGYTF	TGTGCCTGGAGTGCGAAGCTACAGCCGTATGGCTACACCTTC	NA	TRBV30	NA	TRBJ1-2
CASSESPPELAGGPRNTGELFF	TGCGCCAGCAGTGAGTCTCCTCCGGAACTAGCGGGAGGGCCTCGGAACACCGGGGAGCTGTTTTTT	TRBD2	TRBV10-1	NA	TRBJ2-2
CASRSPGYEQYF	TGTGCCAGCAGGTCCCCGGGGTACGAGCAGTACTTC	NA	TRBV28	NA	TRBJ2-7
CASSPWTSGMLYEQYF	TGTGCCAGCTCACCCTGGACTAGCGGGATGCTCTACGAGCAGTACTTC	TRBD2	TRBV18	few	TRBJ2-7
CASSYGISYEQYF	TGTGCCAGCAGTTACGGGATCTCCTACGAGCAGTACTTC	NA	TRBV28	once	TRBJ2-7
CASSLSGGGYGYF	TGTGCCAGCAGTTTATCGGGTGGAGGATACGGGTACTTC	NA	TRBV27	NA	TRBJ2-7
CASSGFVSGGARADTQYF	TGTGCCAGCAGTGGATTTGTGAGCGGGGGGGCCAGGGCAGATACGCAGTATTTT	TRBD2	TRBV28	once	TRBJ2-3
CASSPTGAGGEKLFF	TGTGCCAGCAGCCCCACAGGGGCCGGGGGTGAAAAACTGTTTTTT	TRBD1	TRBV28	NA	TRBJ1-4
CASSRDLGNEQFF	TGTGCCAGCAGCCGGGACTTGGGGAATGAGCAGTTCTTC	NA	TRBV14	NA	TRBJ2-1
CAWSADRGMAGELFF	TGTGCCTGGAGTGCCGACAGGGGGATGGCCGGGGAGCTGTTTTTT	TRBD1	TRBV30	NA	TRBJ2-2
CANSSPGFNSPLHF	TGTGCCAACAGTTCCCCAGGTTTTAATTCACCCCTCCACTTT	NA	TRBV28	NA	TRBJ1-6
CASRERDSHYEQYF	TGTGCCAGCAGGGAACGGGACTCCCACTACGAGCAGTACTTC	NA	TRBV6-1	NA	TRBJ2-7
CASSLTRQGARGYTF	TGTGCCAGCAGTTTAACCCGACAGGGGGCGCGGGGCTACACCTTC	TRBD1	TRBV28	few	TRBJ1-2
CASSLNGGGTGELFF	TGTGCCAGCAGCTTAAACGGGGGGGGCACCGGGGAGCTGTTTTTT	TRBD2	TRBV7-3	NA	TRBJ2-2
CASSSPVVPHEQYF	TGTGCCAGCAGTTCCCCTGTTGTTCCACATGAGCAGTACTTC	NA	TRBV6-5	NA	TRBJ2-7
CSVTPGGGTEAFF	TGCAGCGTTACCCCGGGGGGAGGAACTGAAGCTTTCTTT	NA	TRBV29-1	NA	TRBJ1-1
CASSEAGLAAYNEQFF	TGTGCCAGCAGTGAAGCGGGACTAGCGGCTTACAATGAGCAGTTCTTC	TRBD2	TRBV25-1	NA	TRBJ2-1
CASSFGDRDGEQYF	TGTGCCAGCAGTTTTGGCGACAGGGACGGCGAGCAGTACTTC	TRBD1	TRBV27	NA	TRBJ2-7